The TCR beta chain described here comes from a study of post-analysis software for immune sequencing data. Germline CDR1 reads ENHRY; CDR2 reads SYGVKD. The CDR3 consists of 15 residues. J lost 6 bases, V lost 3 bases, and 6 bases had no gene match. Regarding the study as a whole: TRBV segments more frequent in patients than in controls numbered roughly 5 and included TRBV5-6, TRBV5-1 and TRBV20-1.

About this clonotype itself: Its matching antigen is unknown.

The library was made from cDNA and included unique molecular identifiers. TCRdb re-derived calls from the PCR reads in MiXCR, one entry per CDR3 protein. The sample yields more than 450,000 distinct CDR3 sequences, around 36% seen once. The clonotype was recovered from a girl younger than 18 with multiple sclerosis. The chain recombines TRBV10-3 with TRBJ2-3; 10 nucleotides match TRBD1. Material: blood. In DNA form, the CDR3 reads TGTGCCATCAGTGACGTTGGGACAGGGGAGGATACGCAGTATTTT. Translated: CAISDVGTGEDTQYF.